This TCR beta chain derives from a study of T cell responses to AZD1222 COVID-19 vaccine. Study summary: Timing groups of about 4 and about 12 weeks for second doses were pooled.

With regard to this clone: Its antigen is unidentified.

CDR1 and CDR2 from the germline V gene are MNHEY and SVGAGI. Between the trimmed V and J ends, which lost 0 bases and 2 bases, there was a span of 10 bases. The length of the CDR3 is 15 residues. Whole-study findings and limits: Two AZD1222 administrations were followed by greater Spike-specific TCR breadth and depth. Only a handful of AZD1222 recipients were seropositive at baseline. Donors, mostly white British, included more females; clonal diversity was possibly underestimated.

Assay: immunoSEQ multiplex PCR; the TCRdb copy retains only in-frame clones and omits some. The data show more than 80,000 clones, 70% to 90% seen once. This TCR was sampled from an adult in good health. The sample here was peripheral blood, taken on day 0 of AZD1222 vaccination. V and J are TRBV6-5 and TRBJ1-1, with D maybe TRBD1 (5 bases). Here the CDR3 DNA reads TGTGCCAGCAGTTACTCCGACGGGGGAAACACTGAAGCTTTCTTT. This sequence encodes CASSYSDGGNTEAFF.